These T cell receptor beta chains were read from a single sample in a study of T cell changes during pregnancy in multiple sclerosis. TCRdb's table, derived via immunoSEQ multiplex PCR, lists solely in-frame clones and lacks some. The data show 45,000 to 65,000 clones, 90% to 95% seen once. Sequenced here: CD8+ T cells from peripheral blood mononuclear cells, sampled in the third trimester of pregnancy. Every receptor here comes from a female donor with multiple sclerosis, enrolled in a pregnancy study. Each CDR3 is given with its conserved first and last residue.

TRBJ2-7	TRBV10-3	CAISEPGPGVYEQYF
TRBJ1-2	TRBV7-2	CASSLARTGNYGYTF
TRBJ1-2	TRBV6-1	CASSPGSGVRGYTF
TRBJ2-7	TRBV14	CASSQLDRAWIYEQYF
TRBJ1-1	TRBV4-2	CASSQEFPGHHAAFF
TRBJ2-2	TRBV13	CASSPRLSGQPNTGELFF
TRBJ1-1	TRBV11-2	CASSTFGTGGLGTEAFF
TRBJ2-1	TRBV19	CASSLSGIYNEQFF
TRBJ1-5	TRBV6-5	CASSPMSNQPQHF
TRBJ1-2	TRBV27	CASRPGEGDNYGYTF
TRBJ1-1	TRBV10-1	CAASWNTEAFF
TRBJ2-7	TRBV5-4	CASSLWSGLGEQYF
TRBJ2-5	TRBV5-4	CASNQGGETQYF
TRBJ1-5	TRBV4-1	CASSQGQGSQPQHF